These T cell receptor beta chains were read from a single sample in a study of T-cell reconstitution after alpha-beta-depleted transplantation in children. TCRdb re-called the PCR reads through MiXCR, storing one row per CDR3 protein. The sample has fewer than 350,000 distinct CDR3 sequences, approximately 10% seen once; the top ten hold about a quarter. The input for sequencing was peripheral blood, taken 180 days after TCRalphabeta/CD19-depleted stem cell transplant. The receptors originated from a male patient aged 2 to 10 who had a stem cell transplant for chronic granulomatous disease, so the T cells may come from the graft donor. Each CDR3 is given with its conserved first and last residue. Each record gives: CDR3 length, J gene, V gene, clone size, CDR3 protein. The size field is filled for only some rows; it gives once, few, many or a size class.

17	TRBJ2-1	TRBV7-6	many	CASSLGSGTRGWDEQFF
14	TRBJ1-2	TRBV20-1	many	CSARALVWEGGYTF
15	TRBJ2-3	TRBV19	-	CASSIMGASTDTQYF
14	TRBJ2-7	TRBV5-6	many	CASSGLELTYEQYF
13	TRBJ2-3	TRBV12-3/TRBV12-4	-	CASSRLAKDTQYF
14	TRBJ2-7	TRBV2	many	CASSDRQAGREQYF
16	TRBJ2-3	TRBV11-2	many	CASSHSGGTSADTQYF
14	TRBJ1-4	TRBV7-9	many	CASSRPGANEKLFF
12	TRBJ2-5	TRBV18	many	CASSPSPETQYF
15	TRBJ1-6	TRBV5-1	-	CASSLEGPVDSPLHF
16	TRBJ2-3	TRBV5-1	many	CASSLGGSRGSDTQYF
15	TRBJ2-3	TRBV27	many	CASSDGITDTDTQYF
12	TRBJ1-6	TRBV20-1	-	CSAQTGPSPLHF
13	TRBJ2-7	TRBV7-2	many	CASSLREPYEQYF
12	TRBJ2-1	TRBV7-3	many	CASGRSDNEQFF
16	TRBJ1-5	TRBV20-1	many	CSARDQGTAINQPQHF
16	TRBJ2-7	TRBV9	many	CASSVEETGRGYEQYF
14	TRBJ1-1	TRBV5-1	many	CASSLVRGHTEAFF
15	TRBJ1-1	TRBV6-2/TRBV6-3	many	CASSYGAGWNTEAFF
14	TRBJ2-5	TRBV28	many	CASSPPTPRETQYF
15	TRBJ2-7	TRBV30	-	CAWSVGTGGAYEQYF
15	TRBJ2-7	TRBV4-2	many	CASSHESGLTYEQYF
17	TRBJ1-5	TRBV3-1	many	CASSQTGAKYSNQPQHF
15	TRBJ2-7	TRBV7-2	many	CASSLGASGSYEQYF
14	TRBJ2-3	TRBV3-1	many	CASSKRTSDDTQYF